This TCR beta chain was captured by sequencing in a study of blood T cell repertoires in COVID-19. Original methodology: Reference gene primers were amplified, and this amplification served to estimate nucleated cell counts. The assay was immunoSEQ multiplex PCR, and TCRdb's table has in-frame clones only and misses some. Clone size and the V and J calls come from that table; the DNA yielded D and trimming. This repertoire shows about 24,000 clones, roughly nine tenths found once; its top ten account for just under 20%. Germline loops: CDR1 SNHLY, CDR2 FYNNEI. Deletions cut 3 bases from V and 4 bases from J, with 12 bases between. The CDR3 covers 14 residues.

The chain uses TRBV2 and TRBJ1-2; no clear D. Sequencing was performed on peripheral blood. The receptor was derived from a human donor in a cohort sampled during active COVID-19. The DNA of the CDR3 is TGTGCCAGCAGTGAGAGGGTGTTGAGCTATGGCTACACCTTC. Translating it yields CASSERVLSYGYTF.